Listed below are T cell receptor beta chains from one sample, sequenced in a study of blood T cell repertoires in COVID-19. TCRdb's copy holds only in-frame clones and misses some; the assay was immunoSEQ multiplex PCR. This table holds around 250,000 clones, roughly nine tenths found once. Sequences were obtained from peripheral blood. These receptors originate from a man aged 18 to 35 with active or convalescent COVID-19. CDR3s include the opening cysteine and the closing phenylalanine or tryptophan. A D gene is named only where the DNA matches it firmly.

V	D	J	DNA	CDR3
TRBV5-1	-	TRBJ2-5	TGCGCCAGCAGCTTGGACAGTATTCAAGAGACCCAGTACTTC	CASSLDSIQETQYF
TRBV28	-	TRBJ2-7	TGTGCCAGCAGTTCCACGCTTTCGGGCACAGGGTCCCACCTCAAAGTTTACTACGAGCAGTACTTC	CASSSTLSGTGSHLKVYYEQYF
TRBV3-1/TRBV3-2	-	TRBJ2-7	TGTGCCAGCAGCCAAATGGGACTTGAGTACGAGCAGTACTTC	CASSQMGLEYEQYF
TRBV6-5	-	TRBJ1-5	TGTGCCAGCAGTTACCTTAATAGCAATCAGCCCCAGCATTTT	CASSYLNSNQPQHF
TRBV11-2	-	TRBJ1-2	TGTGCCAGCAGCTTAGATGATGCGGGGCGGCAAAAGAACTATGGCTACACCTTC	CASSLDDAGRQKNYGYTF
TRBV5-8	-	TRBJ2-7	TGTGCCAGCAGCGACTTGGCGTTC	CASSDLAF
TRBV10-3	-	TRBJ2-2	TGTGCCATCAGTGGGGGACCTCAGGGGACCGGGGAGCTGTTTTTT	CAISGGPQGTGELFF
TRBV19	TRBD2	TRBJ2-2	TGTGCCAGTAGTATAGATATAGGAGCGTGGGAAGTCCAGCGGGGGGTCACCGGGGAGCTGTTTTTT	CASSIDIGAWEVQRGVTGELFF
TRBV28	-	TRBJ1-6	TGTGCCAGCAGTTTACGGGGGGATTTATCATCACCCCTCCACTTT	CASSLRGDLSSPLHF
TRBV19	TRBD1	TRBJ1-1	TGTGCCAGTAGTATTTTGGGACAGGGTGGCACTGAAGCTTTCTTT	CASSILGQGGTEAFF
TRBV6-1	-	TRBJ1-2	TGTGCCAGCAGGGAAGAAGGGGCCGGCTACACCTTC	CASREEGAGYTF